A selection of T cell receptor beta chains follows, all from one sample in a study of T-cell memory formation after mild COVID-19. TCRdb reanalysed the 5' RACE reads using MiXCR and keeps one entry per CDR3 protein. The repertoire consists of roughly 80,000 distinct CDR3 sequences, with approximately 25% occurring once and the leading ten covering less than 55%. The material sequenced was PBMCs or a T cell subset sorted from them (not recorded which). The receptors here all came from a man younger than 30 who had mild COVID-19 (a few samples of this study predate the infection). Cell type and time point are not known. CDR3s include the opening cysteine and the closing phenylalanine or tryptophan. Each record gives: J gene, CDR3 length, V gene, CDR3 protein.

TRBJ1-5 | 14 | TRBV20-1 | CSARDDRDYQPQHF
TRBJ2-3 | 15 | TRBV9 | CASSVAGISTDTQYF
TRBJ1-1 | 16 | TRBV6-2/TRBV6-3 | CASSYPRSMGFTEAFF
TRBJ1-2 | 12 | TRBV29-1 | CSVGPGGYGYTF
TRBJ1-2 | 17 | TRBV6-5 | CASREPGQDETLYGYTF
TRBJ2-2 | 15 | TRBV5-1 | CASSLVSGDTGELFF
TRBJ1-2 | 15 | TRBV6-5 | CASSYGEAANYGYTF
TRBJ2-3 | 14 | TRBV7-3 | CASSSGLGPDTQYF
TRBJ2-3 | 15 | TRBV5-1 | CASSLTPGLPDTQYF
TRBJ2-1 | 15 | TRBV7-4 | CASSHRPRARNEQFF
TRBJ1-1 | 14 | TRBV7-7 | CASSSPFRDTEAFF
TRBJ2-3 | 15 | TRBV7-3 | CASSFGYGSTDTQYF
TRBJ2-1 | 14 | TRBV7-8 | CASSITTGYNEQFF
TRBJ2-1 | 13 | TRBV4-2 | CASSRLAGDEQFF
TRBJ2-3 | 15 | TRBV7-6 | CASSLMMTGTDTQYF
TRBJ2-7 | 17 | TRBV13 | CASSLARATVGSYEQYF
TRBJ1-2 | 13 | TRBV3-1 | CASSPGTYYGYTF
TRBJ2-3 | 15 | TRBV4-1 | CASRDTGVATDTQYF
TRBJ2-3 | 13 | TRBV13 | CASSLHGADTQYF
TRBJ2-5 | 16 | TRBV7-8 | CASSDPSDRGRETQYF
TRBJ1-1 | 11 | TRBV20-1 | CSARRPTEAFF
TRBJ2-7 | 19 | TRBV7-9 | CASSPSVASTFYYRGEQYF
TRBJ2-5 | 15 | TRBV27 | CASRPISGWRETQYF
TRBJ2-7 | 13 | TRBV6-5 | CASSYTTGREQYF
TRBJ2-5 | 16 | TRBV6-2/TRBV6-3 | CASSLSSTGFQETQYF
TRBJ2-3 | 11 | TRBV9 | CASSGLDTQYF
TRBJ1-2 | 15 | TRBV20-1 | CSAPARSGANYGYTF
TRBJ2-3 | 12 | TRBV11-2 | CASTPGRVTQYF
TRBJ2-1 | 13 | TRBV5-1 | CASSWDRQSEQFF
TRBJ2-3 | 17 | TRBV6-5 | CASSYFQGTITTDTQYF
TRBJ1-2 | 13 | TRBV24-1 | CATSETADYGYTF
TRBJ2-5 | 16 | TRBV7-6 | CASSRTEGLGQETQYF
TRBJ2-7 | 12 | TRBV7-9 | CASSLGVLEQYF
TRBJ2-1 | 13 | TRBV4-1 | CASSRTSASEQFF
TRBJ2-3 | 16 | TRBV4-3 | CASSQSVAGGTDTQYF
TRBJ1-2 | 13 | TRBV29-1 | CSVATGSDYGYTF
TRBJ2-3 | 16 | TRBV9 | CASSPHPRGSTDTQYF
TRBJ2-3 | 15 | TRBV15 | CATSPGTASTDTQYF
TRBJ1-5 | 12 | TRBV12-3/TRBV12-4 | CASRVSAQPQHF
TRBJ2-3 | 16 | TRBV7-8 | CASSAGGGGGADTQYF
TRBJ2-2 | 12 | TRBV29-1 | CSVYGYTGELFF
TRBJ1-3 | 15 | TRBV29-1 | CSVEGSTGSGNTIYF
TRBJ2-7 | 14 | TRBV5-4 | CASSRTSGAYEQYF
TRBJ2-3 | 15 | TRBV4-2 | CASSLGSGSTDTQYF
TRBJ2-5 | 15 | TRBV5-1 | CASSLGVGTLETQYF
TRBJ2-5 | 15 | TRBV7-2 | CASSLWTGGLETQYF
TRBJ2-3 | 15 | TRBV3-1 | CASSRTSGGADTQYF
TRBJ2-7 | 13 | TRBV19 | CASSEAGWDEQYF
TRBJ1-5 | 14 | TRBV4-1 | CASSQKAVQQPQHF